Shown below are 19 T cell receptor beta chains from a single sample sequenced in a study of Ad26.COV2.S vaccination and SARS-CoV-2 variants. Here immunoSEQ multiplex PCR was the method, and the copy in TCRdb shows in-frame clones only, minus some. Here the sample spans roughly 150,000 clones, roughly 90% being singletons. The source was peripheral blood, collected after recovery from COVID-19. The receptor set was obtained from a human donor who had recovered from COVID-19.

The CDR3 sequence is CASSYSWTSGTGELFF. In DNA, the CDR3 is TGTGCCAGCAGTTACTCCTGGACTAGCGGCACCGGGGAGCTGTTTTTT. The chain couples TRBV6-2 or TRBV6-3 to TRBJ2-2; 10 positions match TRBD2. Losses at the gene ends were 0 bases for V and 4 bases for J; bases not matched to a gene: 2. Germline values: CDR1 MNHEY, CDR2 SVGEGT. There are 16 residues in the CDR3.

V gene TRBV5-1 combines with J gene TRBJ2-7, with 10 positions matching TRBD1. CDR3 length: 18 amino acids. V lost 1 base and J lost 0; bases outside the gene matches: 10. In germline, CDR1 is SGHRS, CDR2 YFSETQ. CDR3: CASSLWGPGQGTSYEQYF. The CDR3 DNA reads as TGCGCCAGCAGCTTGTGGGGGCCGGGACAGGGGACCTCCTACGAGCAGTACTTC.

Note on this clone: At one boundary the junction diverges from the germline segment, which might be a read error. The chain uses TRBV6-1 and TRBJ1-5; D is unresolved. The length of the CDR3 is 11 residues. The germline V gene has CDR1 MNHNS and CDR2 SASEGT. The CDR3: CASREGQPQHF. In DNA, the CDR3 is TGTGCCAGCAGGGAAGGACAGCCCCAGCATTTT.

This clone was seen just once. This chain connects TRBV5-6 to TRBJ2-3; tentative D call: TRBD2 (5 bases). V lost 1 base to trimming and J lost 4 bases, with 10 bases between them. The CDR3 has 14 amino acids. CDR1 and CDR2 from the germline V gene are SGHDT and YYEEEE. The CDR3 DNA reads as TGTGCCAGCAGCTTGCCTAGCCTCTCAGATACGCAGTATTTT. This gives the protein CASSLPSLSDTQYF.

This clone showed up just a few times. The V and J genes are TRBV5-8 and TRBJ1-2; no firm D call. The V and J ends lost 0 bases and 4 bases respectively, with 13 bases between them. CDR3 length: 15 residues. Germline V gene data show CDR1 as SGHTS and CDR2 as YDEGEE. Written as DNA, the CDR3 is TGTGCCAGCAGCTTGGCGATAGGGAGTCGCTATGGCTACACCTTC. As protein: CASSLAIGSRYGYTF.

The chain combines TRBV7-2 with TRBJ2-1; D might be TRBD2 (6 bases). The CDR3 runs to 16 residues. The germline V and J ends were trimmed by 4 bases and 4 bases, with 17 bases remaining between them. CDR1 is SGHTA, CDR2 FQGNSA, per germline. In DNA, the CDR3 is TGTGCCAGCAGCTCCATGGGGCGGGGCCCTTACAATGAGCAGTTCTTC. This gives the protein CASSSMGRGPYNEQFF.

The chain couples TRBV12-3 or TRBV12-4 to TRBJ1-2; D is perhaps TRBD1 (5 bases). With 5 bases removed from V and 8 bases from J, the gap between germline ends came to 15 bases. This CDR3 region has 13 residues. CDR3 sequence reads: CASSGTSDLGYTF. The DNA for the CDR3 is TGTGCCAGCAGTGGGACCTCCGACCTGGGCTACACCTTC.

This chain connects TRBV7-9 to TRBJ1-4; perhaps TRBD1 as D (6 bases). Trimming left V 5 bases short and J 4 bases short, with 17 bases between. The CDR3 extends over 16 amino acids. Germline-derived CDR1 and CDR2 are SEHNR and FQNEAQ (reference sequence). CDR3 in amino acids: CASSPVTGVFNEKLFF. CDR3 sequence (DNA): TGTGCCAGCAGCCCAGTGACAGGCGTTTTTAATGAAAAACTGTTTTTT.

The chain couples TRBV19 to TRBJ1-5; D not certain. Germline CDR1 is LNHDA and CDR2 is SQIVND (reference sequence). The CDR3 consists of 15 residues. V lost 2 bases and J 0 bases, leaving 8 bases between the germline ends. DNA of the CDR3: TGTGCCAGTAGTATAACTGATTATAGCAATCAGCCCCAGCATTTT. This translates into CASSITDYSNQPQHF.

This clone has a single count. The V gene is TRBV7-2, the J gene TRBJ2-3; D not certain. Germline assignment: CDR1 SGHTA and CDR2 FQGNSA. This CDR3 is built from 13 residues. V was trimmed by 0 bases and J by 4 bases, leaving 5 bases between them. The CDR3 region is CASSLAWADTQYF. Here the CDR3 DNA reads TGTGCCAGCAGCTTAGCCTGGGCAGATACGCAGTATTTT.

This clone has more than one count but fewer than ten. This sequence joins TRBV18 and TRBJ1-3, with 7 bases fitting TRBD1. V lost 3 bases and J lost 0; bases outside the gene matches: 8. Germline loops: CDR1 KGHSH, CDR2 LQKENI. This CDR3 spans 17 amino acids. CDR3 nucleotide sequence: TGTGCCAGCTCACCGAGGACAGGAAAGAGCTCTGGAAACACCATATATTTT. Translating gives CASSPRTGKSSGNTIYF.

The chain employs TRBV7-2 and TRBJ1-1, with D perhaps TRBD1 (6 bases). Germline CDR1 and CDR2: SGHTA and FQGNSA. V lost 7 bases to trimming and J lost 4 bases, with 19 bases between them. CDR3 length: 15 amino acids. CDR3 region: CASNDGGRVGTEAFF. In nucleotides, the CDR3 is TGTGCCAGCAACGACGGGGGGCGCGTTGGCACTGAAGCTTTCTTT.

The chain combines TRBV6-5 with TRBJ2-3; D is ambiguous. This CDR3 spans 13 amino acids. Germline V gene lookup returns CDR1 MNHEY and CDR2 SVGAGI. The ends were cut back, 10 bases at V and 5 bases at J, with 16 bases in the middle. CDR3 region: CATRFPAQDTQYF. The CDR3 DNA follows: TGTGCCACCCGCTTCCCCGCGCAAGATACGCAGTATTTT.

The J gene is TRBJ1-5, the V gene TRBV6-1, with 7 bases matching TRBD1. The CDR3 extends over 15 amino acids. From germline, CDR1 is MNHNS and CDR2 SASEGT. With V trimmed by 0 bases and J by 6 bases, 5 bases remained unmatched. In nucleotides, the CDR3 is TGTGCCAGCAGTGAAGCGACAGGGTCGATTCAGCCCCAGCATTTT. As protein: CASSEATGSIQPQHF.

The chain is built from TRBV28 and TRBJ2-1; TRBD2 might be the D (6 bases). With 7 bases removed from V and 5 bases from J, the gap between germline ends came to 18 bases. This CDR3 comprises 15 residues. Germline V gene sequence: CDR1 MDHEN, CDR2 SYDVKM. CDR3 region: CASTPSRGDDNEQFF. The CDR3 nucleotides are TGTGCCAGCACCCCATCGCGGGGCGACGACAATGAGCAGTTCTTC.

The V and J genes are TRBV9 and TRBJ1-5; D call uncertain. The CDR3 has 14 residues. V lost 3 bases and J lost 3, with 10 bases in between. Germline CDR1 reads SGDLS; CDR2 reads YYNGEE. CDR3 sequence (DNA): TGTGCCAGCAGCGCGAGCGACAACAATCAGCCCCAGCATTTT. Its translation is CASSASDNNQPQHF.

The chain uses TRBV7-2 and TRBJ1-2, with D uncertain. The length of the CDR3 is 13 residues. V lost 6 bases and J lost 3, with 11 bases in between. Germline-derived CDR1 and CDR2 are SGHTA and FQGNSA. CDR3 residues: CASSVGWDYGYTF. The CDR3 region has the DNA TGTGCCAGCAGTGTTGGTTGGGACTATGGCTACACCTTC.

This chain connects TRBV28 to TRBJ1-5; D is unclear. V was trimmed by 6 bases and J by 6 bases, leaving 9 bases between them. Germline lookup yields CDR1 MDHEN and CDR2 SYDVKM. The CDR3 length is 12 residues. The CDR3 DNA reads TGTGCCAGCAGGGCGACGAGTCAGCCCCAGCATTTT. Translating gives CASRATSQPQHF.

The chain recombines TRBV27 with TRBJ2-2; TRBD1 might be the D (5 bases). Trimming took off 2 bases at V and 6 bases at J, with 7 bases between the two ends. Germline V gene sequence: CDR1 MNHEY, CDR2 SMNVEV (reference sequence). The CDR3 length is 13 residues. CDR3 nucleotide sequence: TGTGCCAGCAGTTTAGGACACGCCGGGGAGCTGTTTTTT. As protein: CASSLGHAGELFF.